This entry lists 20 T cell receptor beta chains sequenced from one sample in a study of cytomegalovirus exposure and HLA in healthy donors. This table comes from immunoSEQ multiplex PCR, and its TCRdb copy is limited to in-frame clones, with some not included. This table has approximately 100,000 clones, around 90% appearing once. The material sequenced was PBMCs. These receptors were collected from a woman aged 25 to 39 in good health and CMV-seronegative.

This clone showed up just once. The V gene is TRBV28, the J gene TRBJ2-3; D unresolved. The CDR3 has 15 residues. CDR1 and CDR2 from the germline V gene are MDHEN and SYDVKM. Trimming removed 4 bases at V and 5 bases at J, with 16 bases between. The CDR3 spells CASSSPPGPVDTQYF. CDR3 in DNA: TGTGCCAGCAGTTCACCGCCAGGTCCGGTAGATACGCAGTATTTT. Based on the CDR3 plus reference TRBV28 and TRBJ2-3, the full variable domain is DVKVTQSSRYLVKRTGEKVFLECVQDMDHENMFWYRQDPGLGLRLIYFSYDVKMKEKGDIPEGYSVSREKKERFSLILESASTNQTSMYLCASSSPPGPVDTQYFGPGTRLTVL.

The gene calls are TRBV19 and TRBJ1-1, with D possibly being TRBD1 (5 bases). This CDR3 region has 14 residues. Trimming took 5 bases from V and 1 from J, leaving 11 bases between them. Germline CDR1 and CDR2: LNHDA and SQIVND (reference sequence). The CDR3 sequence is CASSPGWRNTEAFF. CDR3 bases: TGTGCCAGTAGTCCAGGGTGGAGGAACACTGAAGCTTTCTTT.

This sequence joins TRBV27 and TRBJ2-7; a possible D gene is TRBD2 (6 bases). Between the trimmed V and J ends, which lost 6 bases and 0 bases, there was a span of 12 bases. The CDR3 consists of 14 residues. Germline V gene lookup returns CDR1 MNHEY and CDR2 SMNVEV (reference sequence). This CDR3 reads CASRLAGSSYEQYF. DNA for the CDR3: TGTGCCAGCAGACTAGCCGGAAGCTCCTACGAGCAGTACTTC.

The CDR3 nucleotides are TGCGCCAGCAGCTTCCAGGGAAACACCGGGGAGCTGTTTTTT. Protein product: CASSFQGNTGELFF. The chain couples TRBV5-1 to TRBJ2-2; weak D call: TRBD1 (5 bases). Germline CDR1 is SGHRS and CDR2 is YFSETQ. The CDR3 runs 14 residues. Trimming shortened V by 2 bases and J by 2 bases, and 7 bases separated the two germline ends.

The rearrangement uses TRBV27 and TRBJ2-1; TRBD1 is a possible D gene (5 bases). CDR1 MNHEY and CDR2 SMNVEV come from the germline V gene (reference sequence). V was shortened by 3 bases and J by 7 bases, with 10 bases between the two germline ends. The CDR3 totals 13 residues. This CDR3 reads CASSLNRKNEQFF. The CDR3 nucleotides are TGTGCCAGCAGTTTGAACAGGAAGAATGAGCAGTTCTTC.

CDR3 region: CASSFMQNYEQYF. CDR3 nucleotide sequence: TGCGCCAGCAGCTTTATGCAGAACTACGAGCAGTACTTC. V and J are TRBV5-1 and TRBJ2-7; D ambiguous. CDR3 length equals 13 residues. Deletions cut 2 bases from V and 3 bases from J, with 9 bases between. CDR1 SGHRS and CDR2 YFSETQ come from the germline V gene.

The count of this clone is one. The chain uses TRBV20-1 and TRBJ2-1; tentatively, D is TRBD1 (5 bases). Looked up from germline, CDR1 is DFQATT and CDR2 is SNEGSKA (reference sequence). V was trimmed by 8 bases and J by 4 bases, leaving 9 bases between them. CDR3 length equals 11 residues. Written as DNA, the CDR3 is TGCAGTACCCAGGGTTACAATGAGCAGTTCTTC. Its protein product is CSTQGYNEQFF.

The chain combines TRBV7-9 with TRBJ2-3; a weak D match, TRBD2 (5 bases). Germline loops: CDR1 SEHNR, CDR2 FQNEAQ (reference sequence). CDR3 length: 14 amino acids. Trimming removed 4 bases at V and 3 bases at J, with 11 bases between. This CDR3 is CASSSDYETDTQYF. CDR3 DNA: TGTGCCAGCAGCTCAGACTACGAGACAGATACGCAGTATTTT.

The CDR3 DNA follows: TGTGCCAGCAGTTTCAGGTCGGGCGGAGGTGTGGGCAATGAGCAGTTCTTC. Its translation: CASSFRSGGGVGNEQFF. This chain uses TRBV28 with TRBJ2-1; D possibly corresponds to TRBD2 (5 bases). V lost 3 bases, J lost 6 bases, and 21 bases lay in between. The CDR3 contains 17 residues. From germline, CDR1 is MDHEN and CDR2 SYDVKM. The entire variable domain, with the rest obtained from reference TRBV28 and TRBJ2-1, is as follows: DVKVTQSSRYLVKRTGEKVFLECVQDMDHENMFWYRQDPGLGLRLIYFSYDVKMKEKGDIPEGYSVSREKKERFSLILESASTNQTSMYLCASSFRSGGGVGNEQFFGPGTRLTVL.

The rearrangement links TRBV2 to TRBJ2-3; D remains ambiguous. V was cut by 5 bases and J by 0 bases, with 9 bases left in between. This CDR3 is built from 14 residues. The V gene's germline CDR1 is SNHLY and CDR2 FYNNEI. The CDR3 nucleotides are TGTGCCAGCAGTAGGAGAACTAGCACAGATACGCAGTATTTT. Translating it yields CASSRRTSTDTQYF.

The chain has TRBV5-4 and TRBJ2-7; TRBD1 matches at 10 bases. J lost 6 bases, V lost 2 bases, and 2 bases had no gene match. Germline CDR1 and CDR2: SGHNT and YYREEE (reference sequence). This CDR3 has 13 amino acids. CDR3 sequence reads: CASSFGQGGEQYF. CDR3 sequence (DNA): TGTGCCAGCAGCTTCGGACAGGGGGGCGAGCAGTACTTC.

CDR3 nucleotides: TGCAGCGTTGCCGGGACTAGAGAAGATACGCAGTATTTT. Protein sequence: CSVAGTREDTQYF. This chain uses TRBV29-1 with TRBJ2-3; 8 nucleotides match TRBD2. CDR3 length: 13 residues. V gave up 4 bases and J gave up 5 bases; unmatched junction bases: 5. Germline V gene lookup returns CDR1 SQVTM and CDR2 ANQGSEA.

The chain employs TRBV4-2 and TRBJ2-2, with a possible D match to TRBD1 (6 bases). V was shortened by 4 bases and J by 7 bases, with 10 bases between the two germline ends. In germline, CDR1 is LGHNA, CDR2 YNFKEQ. CDR3 size: 13 residues. CDR3 bases: TGTGCCAGCAGCCGACAAGGGGGCGGGGAGCTGTTTTTT. Protein product: CASSRQGGGELFF.

The chain is built from TRBV13 and TRBJ2-5, with 7 bases matching TRBD2. The CDR3 is 14 amino acids. Per the germline V gene, CDR1 is PRHDT and CDR2 is FYEKMQ (reference sequence). With V trimmed by 4 bases and J by 2 bases, 4 bases remained unmatched. The CDR3 region has the DNA TGTGCCAGCAGCTCCCCAGCGGGGCAAGAGACCCAGTACTTC. This gives the protein CASSSPAGQETQYF.

CDR3 in amino acids: CASSPPADRDGYTF. CDR3 in DNA: TGTGCCAGCTCACCACCGGCGGACAGAGATGGCTACACCTTC. V is TRBV18 and J is TRBJ1-2; D possibly corresponds to TRBD1 (6 bases). This CDR3 has 14 residues. V was trimmed by 0 bases and J by 6 bases, leaving 11 bases between them. Looked up from germline, CDR1 is KGHSH and CDR2 is LQKENI.

The chain employs TRBV19 and TRBJ2-7; D is uncertain. CDR3 length: 13 amino acids. Trimming cost V 5 bases and J 2 bases, with 10 bases left between them. CDR1 is LNHDA and CDR2 is SQIVND in the germline V gene (reference sequence). The CDR3 coding sequence is TGTGCCAGTAGTGGAGACGAAACCTACGAGCAGTACTTC. Translation gives CASSGDETYEQYF. Using reference TRBV19 and TRBJ2-7 for the parts outside the CDR3, the full variable domain is DGGITQSPKYLFRKEGQNVTLSCEQNLNHDAMYWYRQDPGQGLRLIYYSQIVNDFQKGDIAEGYSVSREKKESFPLTVTSAQKNPTAFYLCASSGDETYEQYFGPGTRLTVT.

The rearrangement joins TRBV6-1 to TRBJ1-1; 7 bases agree with TRBD1. Germline V gene lookup returns CDR1 MNHNS and CDR2 SASEGT. The CDR3 loop spans 14 amino acids. The trim removed 5 bases at V and 0 bases at J, leaving 3 bases unmatched. The CDR3 DNA is TGTGCCAGCAGTAGGACAGGACTGAACACTGAAGCTTTCTTT. As protein: CASSRTGLNTEAFF.

The V gene is TRBV27, the J gene TRBJ2-1; the D is unclear. The V and J ends lost 8 bases and 3 bases respectively, with 17 bases between them. The CDR3 is 15 amino acids. Germline-derived CDR1 and CDR2 are MNHEY and SMNVEV (reference sequence). The DNA of the CDR3 is TGTGCCAGCCGGTTAGGAGCTCCGGGCTACAATGAGCAGTTCTTC. It encodes CASRLGAPGYNEQFF.

V usage is TRBV6-5 and J usage is TRBJ2-1, with 13 bases fitting TRBD2. Germline V gene data show CDR1 as MNHEY and CDR2 as SVGAGI. The length of the CDR3 is 13 residues. In DNA form, the CDR3 reads TGTGTTTCGCTGACTAGCGGGGGGAATGAGCAGTTCTTC. This codes for CVSLTSGGNEQFF.

On this clone itself: The junction departs from the called germline gene at one end, perhaps through a read error. The genes are TRBV11-1 and TRBJ2-3; D is possibly TRBD2 (6 bases). In germline, CDR1 is SGHAT, CDR2 FQDESV (reference sequence). The CDR3 loop spans 15 amino acids. CDR3 nucleotide sequence: TGTGCCAGCAGCTTAGAGGCTAGCGAGACAGCTACGCAGTATTTT. Translated: CASSLEASETATQYF.